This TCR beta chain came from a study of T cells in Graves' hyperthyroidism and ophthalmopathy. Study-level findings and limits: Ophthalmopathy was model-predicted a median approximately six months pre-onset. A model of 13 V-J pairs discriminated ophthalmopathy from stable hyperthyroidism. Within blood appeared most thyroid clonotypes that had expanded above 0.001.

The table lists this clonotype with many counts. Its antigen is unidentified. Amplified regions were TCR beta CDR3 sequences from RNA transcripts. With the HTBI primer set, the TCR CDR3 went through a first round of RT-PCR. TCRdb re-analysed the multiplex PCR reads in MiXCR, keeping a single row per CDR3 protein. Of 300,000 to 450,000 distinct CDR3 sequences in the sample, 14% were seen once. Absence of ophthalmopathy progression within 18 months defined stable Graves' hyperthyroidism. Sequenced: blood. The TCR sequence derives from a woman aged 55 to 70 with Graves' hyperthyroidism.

The CDR3 bases are TGTGCCAGCTCACCGACAGAGCTAGCTGGTACGCAGTATTTT. Residues: CASSPTELAGTQYF. V and J are TRBV18 and TRBJ2-3; D tentatively reads TRBD1 or TRBD2 (5 bases each). Germline CDR1 reads KGHSH; CDR2 reads LQKENI. V shed 3 bases and J shed 8 bases, with 15 bases lying between them. This CDR3 spans 14 amino acids.